A selection of T cell receptor beta chains follows, all from one sample in a study of CXCR3-negative and CXCR3-positive naive CD8 T cells. TCRdb reprocessed the 5' RACE reads and stores each CDR3 protein as one record, lacking DNA. Its table lists tens of thousands of distinct CDR3 sequences. Sequencing was done on a sample of memory CD8+ T cells from blood. The receptors come from a human donor in good health. Some clones in this sample may be carry-over from other donors' samples. CDR3s include the opening cysteine and the closing phenylalanine or tryptophan. Clone sizes are given selectively: once, few, many, or a class where the clone is expanded.

v_call	j_call	clone_size	cdr3_aa
TRBV7-2	TRBJ2-7	NA	CASSLVGDEQYF
TRBV27	TRBJ2-1	NA	CASSFPGTANNEQFF
TRBV6-4	TRBJ2-1	medium-sized	CASSGTSGGANEQFF
TRBV29-1	TRBJ2-3	NA	CSTELTSTDTQYF
TRBV10-3	TRBJ2-1	NA	CAISESGRGPYNEQFF
TRBV7-9	TRBJ2-7	NA	CASSLVGQGEQYF
TRBV7-2	TRBJ2-7	NA	CASSPGLTYEQYF
TRBV20-1	TRBJ2-7	NA	CSARRQGGRPYEQYF
TRBV7-6	TRBJ2-7	NA	CASSLSTGTPYEQYF
TRBV28	TRBJ2-1	NA	CASTTGLGYYNEQFF
TRBV4-3	TRBJ2-1	medium-sized	CASSQDVAGYNEQFF
TRBV7-9	TRBJ2-3	NA	CASSSETTEERDTDTQYF
TRBV11-2	TRBJ2-2	NA	CASSSADGPGELFF
TRBV29-1	TRBJ2-3	NA	CSVEDSPSGGYTQYF
TRBV30	TRBJ2-1	NA	CAWATGGDGVNEQFF
TRBV14	TRBJ2-1	NA	CASSRRASTNNEQFF
TRBV21-1	TRBJ2-1	NA	CASSKGARTSGDQYNEQFF
TRBV6-5	TRBJ1-1	NA	CASSSGTGIDTEAFF
TRBV12-3/TRBV12-4	TRBJ2-5	medium-sized	CASSLVAGGLQETQYF
TRBV11-2	TRBJ2-7	NA	CASSLFGDEQYF
TRBV6-5	TRBJ1-2	NA	CASGGQFRLAYGYTF
TRBV5-6	TRBJ1-1	NA	CASSLDPGSGTEAFF
TRBV7-3	TRBJ1-2	NA	CASSFYPGLDGYTF
TRBV10-3	TRBJ2-2	medium-sized	CAISESKLAGPTGELFF
TRBV4-3	TRBJ2-7	NA	CASSQENILPYEQYF
TRBV7-7	TRBJ2-2	NA	CASSPRVTLNTGELFF
TRBV7-3	TRBJ1-1	NA	CASSIGGTTEAFF
TRBV4-1	TRBJ1-1	NA	CASSHPGLSSEAFF
TRBV7-2	TRBJ1-1	NA	CASSTTLTGVSEAFF
TRBV28	TRBJ1-5	NA	CASGHNQPQHF
TRBV7-9	TRBJ2-7	NA	CASSSPDRAHEQYF
TRBV7-9	TRBJ2-7	NA	CASSPQGAREQYF
TRBV12-3/TRBV12-4	TRBJ1-2	NA	CASSLSPWQITTYGYTF
TRBV29-1	TRBJ2-7	NA	CSVEVSYEQYF
TRBV6-5	TRBJ1-1	NA	CASRVRQGDGTEAFF
TRBV20-1	TRBJ1-1	NA	CSARPPGLYTEAFF
TRBV27	TRBJ2-2	NA	CASNDNTGELFF
TRBV12-5	TRBJ2-3	NA	CASGFESGLRMDTDTQYF
TRBV7-9	TRBJ2-1	medium-sized	CASSLDHNEQFF
TRBV7-9	TRBJ2-1	NA	CASRPSSYNEQFF
TRBV20-1	TRBJ2-1	NA	CSARGTGGVYNEQFF
TRBV6-5	TRBJ2-7	NA	CASSHTDPGQGSGYEQYF
TRBV2	TRBJ1-4	NA	CASSSTGAANEKLFF
TRBV6-6	TRBJ2-1	NA	CASSYSLAGPRNEQFF
TRBV4-1	TRBJ1-2	medium-sized	CASSRRQELWYGYTF
TRBV19	TRBJ1-1	NA	CASTPGTVEAFF
TRBV5-5	TRBJ2-7	NA	CASSFTGAGREQYF
TRBV28	TRBJ2-7	NA	CASSQGLAAYEQYF
TRBV7-3	TRBJ2-3	NA	CASSTLATDTQYF
TRBV6-4	TRBJ2-3	NA	CASSDSMGGTDTQYF